A selection of T cell receptor beta chains follows, all from one sample in a study of shared clonotypes between healthy human individuals. This table comes from immunoSEQ multiplex PCR, and its TCRdb copy is limited to in-frame clones, with some not included. The sample consists of millions of clones, about 95% of them appearing once. Source material: naive CD8+ T cells sorted from blood. The source of these receptors is a man younger than 35 in good health. The CDR3 runs from the conserved cysteine through the conserved F or W. The D gene is left open where the match is weak. Rows give clone size only sometimes, using once, few, many, or a class for an expanded clone.

TRBV7-9	-	once	TRBJ2-7	TGTGCCAGCAGCAAAGGGGGTTTCGAGCAGTACTTC	CASSKGGFEQYF
TRBV4-3	-	-	TRBJ2-7	TGCGCCAGCAGCCAAGACACGAGCTCCTACGAGCAGTACTTC	CASSQDTSSYEQYF
TRBV27	-	-	TRBJ2-3	TGTGCCAGCAGTTTCCCGGGAGATACGCAGTATTTT	CASSFPGDTQYF
TRBV6-1	TRBD2	-	TRBJ2-1	TGTGCCAGCAGTGAATTCGTCGGGGGGGCATGGGTTAGGTCCTACAATGAGCAGTTCTTC	CASSEFVGGAWVRSYNEQFF
TRBV7-2	TRBD2	-	TRBJ2-1	TGTGCCAGCAGCTTAGATGTAGCGGGAGTTCATCTGTACAATGAGCAGTTCTTC	CASSLDVAGVHLYNEQFF
TRBV10-1	-	-	TRBJ1-5	TGCGCCAGCAGTGATGGGGAGAATCAGCCCCAGCATTTT	CASSDGENQPQHF
TRBV27	-	-	TRBJ2-5	TGTGCCAGCAGTTCAGTAGGAGAGACCCAGTACTTC	CASSSVGETQYF
TRBV11-2	-	-	TRBJ1-4	TGTGCCAGCAGCTCCGGGGGGGCAGGGAGTGTCCTATTT	CASSSGGAGSVLF
TRBV19	-	-	TRBJ2-5	TGTGCCAGTAGTCCTGGGGTCGAGACCCAGTACTTC	CASSPGVETQYF
TRBV5-1	-	-	TRBJ1-1	TGCGCCAGCAGCCATCAGGGACAGAACACTGAAGCTTTCTTT	CASSHQGQNTEAFF
TRBV19	-	-	TRBJ1-5	TGCGGACAGTGGTATGGCAATCAGCCCCAGCATTTT	CGQWYGNQPQHF
TRBV27	TRBD1	-	TRBJ1-5	TGTGCCAGCAGTTTCAGGGGGGCACCCGGGGGTCAGCCCCAGCATTTT	CASSFRGAPGGQPQHF
TRBV15	-	-	TRBJ2-7	TGTGCCACTGGAACGGGCCGAGAGACCTACGAGCAGTACTTC	CATGTGRETYEQYF
TRBV14	-	-	TRBJ2-6	TGTGCCAGCAGCCAAGTCGAACACGAATCTGGGGCCAACGTCCTGACTTTC	CASSQVEHESGANVLTF
TRBV9	-	-	TRBJ1-2	TGTGCCAGCAGCGTTGGGGGCAGCTATGGCTACACCTTC	CASSVGGSYGYTF
TRBV25-1	-	-	TRBJ2-7	TGTGCCAGCAGTGAATCGGGTACAGGGCAGTTATTCTCCTACGAGCAGTACTTC	CASSESGTGQLFSYEQYF
TRBV7-9	-	few	TRBJ2-1	TGTGCCAGCAGCTTAGGGGGCCCAGGGGATGAGCAGTTCTTC	CASSLGGPGDEQFF
TRBV4-3	TRBD2	once	TRBJ2-4	TGCGCCAGCAGCCAAGATCTGGGAGGGGCCAAAAACATTCAGTACTTC	CASSQDLGGAKNIQYF
TRBV6-1	-	once	TRBJ2-7	TGTGCCAGCATCCCCGGGGGCTCCTACGAGCAGTACTTC	CASIPGGSYEQYF
TRBV5-4	-	-	TRBJ2-7	TGTGCCAGCAGCTTGGAGGTGGGAGTACTCCACGAGCAGTACTTC	CASSLEVGVLHEQYF